This is a list of T cell receptor beta chains from one sample in a study of T cells in tuberculosis. TCRdb's copy holds only in-frame clones and misses some; the assay was immunoSEQ multiplex PCR. The sample contains 88,000 or so clones, roughly 93% of which appear only once. The sequenced material came from CD1b-GMM tetramer-negative cells sorted from PBMCs. Receptors originate from an adult woman with latent tuberculosis. CDR3s include the opening cysteine and the closing phenylalanine or tryptophan. Each record gives: V gene, clone size, D gene, J gene, CDR3 protein, CDR3 DNA. A D gene is named only where the DNA matches it firmly. Clone size, where shown, is once, few, many, or a class for clones that have expanded.

V: TRBV7-2; size: -; D: -; J: TRBJ2-1; CDR3: CASSLDSSSYNEQFF; DNA: TGTGCCAGCAGCTTAGACTCGAGCTCCTACAATGAGCAGTTCTTC
V: TRBV18; size: -; D: -; J: TRBJ2-1; CDR3: CASSPLPSRNEQFF; DNA: TGTGCCAGCTCACCCCTCCCCAGTCGAAATGAGCAGTTCTTC
V: TRBV27; size: -; D: -; J: TRBJ1-1; CDR3: CATLGIGDTEAFF; DNA: TGTGCCACCCTGGGGATCGGGGACACTGAAGCTTTCTTT
V: TRBV7-9; size: -; D: TRBD2; J: TRBJ2-5; CDR3: CASSFAGGRETQYF; DNA: TGTGCCAGCAGCTTTGCGGGGGGACGGGAGACCCAGTACTTC
V: TRBV19; size: -; D: -; J: TRBJ1-1; CDR3: CASNLVGAGEAFF; DNA: TGTGCCAGTAACTTAGTGGGGGCCGGTGAAGCTTTCTTT
V: TRBV6-1; size: once; D: -; J: TRBJ1-5; CDR3: CASSDRADQPQHF; DNA: TGTGCCAGCAGTGACAGGGCGGATCAGCCCCAGCATTTT
V: TRBV19; size: once; D: TRBD1; J: TRBJ2-1; CDR3: CASSISTGYNEQFF; DNA: TGTGCCAGTAGTATCTCGACAGGGTACAATGAGCAGTTCTTC
V: TRBV7-6; size: -; D: -; J: TRBJ2-2; CDR3: CASSLGGGPTTGELFF; DNA: TGTGCCAGCAGCTTAGGTGGGGGCCCCACCACCGGGGAGCTGTTTTTT
V: TRBV5-1; size: -; D: TRBD2; J: TRBJ2-2; CDR3: CASSSGLATRGELFF; DNA: TGCGCCAGCAGCTCAGGACTAGCAACCCGAGGGGAGCTGTTTTTT
V: TRBV11-2; size: -; D: -; J: TRBJ2-1; CDR3: CASTMTGANEQFF; DNA: TGTGCCAGCACCATGACAGGTGCCAATGAGCAGTTCTTC
V: TRBV6-6; size: -; D: TRBD2; J: TRBJ2-2; CDR3: CASTLAGSTGELFF; DNA: TGTGCCAGCACGTTAGCGGGGAGCACCGGGGAGCTGTTTTTT
V: TRBV6-5; size: -; D: -; J: TRBJ1-6; CDR3: CASSYSRGHSPLHF; DNA: TGTGCCAGCAGTTACTCCCGGGGTCATTCACCCCTCCACTTT
V: TRBV27; size: -; D: TRBD1; J: TRBJ1-1; CDR3: CASSIRQGSTEAFF; DNA: TGTGCCAGCAGCATTCGACAGGGCTCAACTGAAGCTTTCTTT
V: TRBV5-6; size: -; D: -; J: TRBJ2-5; CDR3: CASSFPKGSFWTQYF; DNA: TGTGCCAGCAGCTTTCCAAAGGGGTCATTTTGGACCCAGTACTTC
V: TRBV5-6; size: -; D: TRBD1; J: TRBJ2-5; CDR3: CASSLGQGEETQYF; DNA: TGTGCCAGCAGCCTAGGACAGGGGGAAGAGACCCAGTACTTC
V: TRBV7-2; size: -; D: TRBD2; J: TRBJ2-3; CDR3: CASSLKTSGVDTQYF; DNA: TGTGCCAGCAGCTTAAAGACTAGCGGGGTAGATACGCAGTATTTT
V: TRBV7-2; size: -; D: TRBD1; J: TRBJ1-1; CDR3: CASSPGQGRAEAFF; DNA: TGTGCCAGCAGCCCGGGACAGGGAAGGGCTGAAGCTTTCTTT
V: TRBV29-1; size: -; D: -; J: TRBJ2-1; CDR3: CSVEARGANEQFF; DNA: TGCAGCGTTGAAGCGCGGGGAGCCAATGAGCAGTTCTTC
V: TRBV5-1; size: -; D: TRBD2; J: TRBJ2-1; CDR3: CASTAGGPYNEQFF; DNA: TGCGCCAGTACAGCGGGGGGGCCCTACAATGAGCAGTTCTTC
V: TRBV2; size: -; D: TRBD2; J: TRBJ2-3; CDR3: CASKRLAGGPRDTQYF; DNA: TGTGCCAGCAAGAGACTAGCGGGGGGGCCGAGAGATACGCAGTATTTT
V: TRBV30; size: -; D: TRBD1; J: TRBJ2-2; CDR3: CAWRKTGSGELFF; DNA: TGTGCCTGGAGGAAGACAGGGTCCGGGGAGCTGTTTTTT
V: TRBV2; size: -; D: -; J: TRBJ1-2; CDR3: CASSEVSVGYTF; DNA: TGTGCCAGCAGTGAAGTCTCAGTTGGCTACACCTTC
V: TRBV19; size: -; D: -; J: TRBJ1-2; CDR3: CASSTSNYGYTF; DNA: TGTGCCAGTAGTACCTCTAACTATGGCTACACCTTC
V: TRBV19; size: -; D: -; J: TRBJ1-5; CDR3: CASSIQGGMGNQPQHF; DNA: TGTGCCAGTAGTATACAGGGTGGGATGGGCAATCAGCCCCAGCATTTT